This T cell receptor beta chain was identified in a study of PD-1 blockade in classical Hodgkin lymphoma. The table came from immunoSEQ multiplex PCR; TCRdb's copy has only in-frame clones and leaves some out. The table lists fewer than 100,000 clones, roughly 89% of them singletons, with roughly a fifth in the top ten. Deletions cut 1 base from V and 7 bases from J, with 16 bases between. CDR1 GTSNPN and CDR2 SVGIG come from the germline V gene (reference sequence). The CDR3 spans 14 residues. Every patient experienced relapse after autologous stem cell transplantation, and brentuximab vedotin exposure varied. Patients reached a best response of complete response, partial response or progressive disease.

The material was peripheral blood mononuclear cells (PBMCs), obtained at baseline. The chain recombines TRBV30 with TRBJ1-2, with D possibly being TRBD1 (6 bases). The sequence derives from a human donor with classical Hodgkin lymphoma. CDR3 protein: CAWSAAGNRVGYTF. For the CDR3, the DNA is TGTGCCTGGAGTGCGGCGGGAAACAGGGTTGGCTACACCTTC.